These 5 T cell receptor beta chains originate from one sample sequenced in a study of T cells in Graves' hyperthyroidism and ophthalmopathy. From RNA transcripts, TCR beta CDR3 regions were amplified. The HTBI set primed first-round TCR CDR3 RT-PCR. TCRdb fed the multiplex PCR reads into MiXCR, producing one record per CDR3 protein. Here the sample spans about 520,000 distinct CDR3 sequences, approximately 25% being singletons. What was sequenced was blood. The receptors shown here come from a woman aged 25 to 39 with Graves' ophthalmopathy.

The sample holds many counts of this clonotype. This chain uses TRBV11-2 with TRBJ2-7, with D perhaps matching TRBD1 or TRBD2 (6 bases each). Trimming removed 2 bases at V and 4 bases at J, with 21 bases between. This CDR3 has 17 residues. Germline values: CDR1 SGHAT, CDR2 FQNNGV. The CDR3 nucleotides read TGTGCCAGCAGCTTAAGGCCTTCCAGCGAGGGGGGTTACGAGCAGTACTTC. The encoded protein is CASSLRPSSEGGYEQYF.

This clonotype was seen at least ten times. This chain uses TRBV2 with TRBJ2-4; 7 bases are shared with TRBD2. The V and J ends lost 3 bases and 8 bases, in that order; junction bases with no gene match: 7. Germline assignment: CDR1 SNHLY and CDR2 FYNNEI. CDR3 length: 14 residues. The CDR3 DNA reads TGTGCCAGCAGTGAGGTTGGACTAGGTGACATTCAGTACTTC. Protein product: CASSEVGLGDIQYF. The whole variable domain, remainder taken from reference TRBV2 and TRBJ2-4, is EPEVTQTPSHQVTQMGQEVILRCVPISNHLYFYWYRQILGQKVEFLVSFYNNEISEKSEIFDDQFSVERPDGSNFTLKIRSTKLEDSAMYFCASSEVGLGDIQYFGAGTRLSVL.

This clonotype was counted at least ten times. The chain is built from TRBV7-3 and TRBJ1-2, with 11 nucleotides matching TRBD1. Losses at the gene ends were 4 bases for V and 8 bases for J; bases not matched to a gene: 15. CDR1 SGHTA and CDR2 FQGTGA come from the germline V gene. The CDR3 is 17 residues long. Here the CDR3 DNA reads TGTGCCAGCAGCTGGACAGGGGGCAGTTTATCCCGACTGGGCTACACCTTC. This translates into CASSWTGGSLSRLGYTF.

This clonotype appeared a few times. The gene calls are TRBV12-3 or TRBV12-4 and TRBJ1-2; 7 bases are a match to TRBD1. Trimming removed 3 bases from V and 8 bases from J; junction bases left unmatched: 9. The CDR3 covers 14 residues. The CDR3 reads CASSLGQRAGGYTF. Here the CDR3 DNA reads TGTGCCAGCAGTTTGGGACAGCGGGCGGGCGGCTACACCTTC.

This chain joins TRBV6-2 or TRBV6-3 and TRBJ1-1; D is undetermined. In germline, CDR1 is MNHEY, CDR2 SVGEGT. Trimming took 7 bases from V and 8 from J, leaving 14 bases between them. This CDR3 is built from 12 residues. CDR3 DNA sequence: TGTGCCAGCACCGATCCTAGTAGGGAAGCTTTCTTT. The encoded protein is CASTDPSREAFF.